This T cell receptor (beta chain) was recovered during a study of shared clonotypes between healthy human individuals. Whole-study findings and limits: The authors sampled blood alone, and tissue repertoires likely differ.

The method was immunoSEQ multiplex PCR; TCRdb's version includes in-frame clones alone and lacks a portion of them. The table includes approximately 510,000 clones, roughly 78% detected once. Turning to this clone: Antigen specificity is unknown.

There are 17 residues in the CDR3. The germline V gene encodes CDR1 MGHRA and CDR2 YSYEKL. V shed 0 bases and J 8 bases; nucleotides not matched to a gene: 8. The V call is TRBV4-1, the J call TRBJ2-1; TRBD2 aligns across 12 bases. Sequencing used PBMCs. This receptor was taken from a woman in her thirties or forties in good health. Some clones in this sample may be carry-over from other donors' samples. The CDR3 nucleotides read TGCGCCAGCAGCCAAGACGGTCTAGCGGGAGGGGTCGATGAGCAGTTCTTC. It specifies CASSQDGLAGGVDEQFF.